The source of this TCR beta chain is a study of blood T cell repertoires in COVID-19. Study-wide context: COVID-19 samples collected from the United States, Italy and Spain covered acute and convalescent phases. Sources were T cells, B-cell-depleted T cells, or PBMCs; the material itself was cDNA or gDNA.

The germline gives CDR1 MNHEY, CDR2 SMNVEV (reference sequence). V dropped 5 bases and J dropped 1 base, with 8 bases sitting between them. This CDR3 region has 13 residues. A single count supports this clone. In the authors' methods: Reference gene primers were amplified, and this amplification served to estimate nucleated cell counts. The table came from immunoSEQ multiplex PCR; TCRdb's copy has only in-frame clones and leaves some out. Clonal size and the V and J genes are those of that table, whereas D and trimming came from the DNA. The sample carries around 300,000 clones, 70% to 90% recorded once.

V gene TRBV27 combines with J gene TRBJ1-1; D remains unclear. The sequencing input was peripheral blood. This clonotype originated in a woman in her twenties or thirties with active or convalescent COVID-19. The CDR3 reads CASSPWQNTEAFF. For the CDR3, the DNA is TGTGCCAGCAGTCCATGGCAGAACACTGAAGCTTTCTTT.